This T cell receptor beta chain comes out of a study of regulatory T cells in long-lasting Graves disease (dated by TCRdb to the early 2020s). Regarding the research as a whole: Newly diagnosed Graves' disease patients had taken antithyroid drugs for less than 3 months. Persistent Graves' disease patients were compared with newly diagnosed Graves' disease patients by peripheral blood TCR sequencing and RNA sequencing. The study was conducted in China and was registered as a clinical trial. A total of roughly 33 samples were covered by TCR sequencing, comprising some 13 persistent and approximately 20 newly diagnosed Graves' disease patients.

This clonotype was seen ten or more times. Its recognized antigen is unknown. Base qualities are not recorded, but no much larger clone differs from it by a single base. The library relied on multiplex PCR. The sequencing machine was an Illumina HiSeq 4000. CDR3 regions were amplified by Arm-PCR with iRepertoire HTBI primers to construct TCR beta libraries. Before sequencing, the PCR products underwent gel purification. Per the authors' processing: Gene usage analysis of CDR3 amino acid clonotypes relied on the roughly 60 TRBV and about 15 TRBJ segments identified across samples. COPE and FqMerger were used to merge filtered high-quality paired reads into contigs. BLAST was used to align contigs to the IMGT TRBV, TRBD and TRBJ reference genes, and CDR3 was defined following IMGT. Clonotypes above 0.1% frequency were classified as highly expanded clones. Shannon entropy was used to measure repertoire diversity, and the Gini coefficient was used to measure V-J evenness. Clonotypes shared by more than one individual were considered public. The public reads were quality trimmed at Q25 with fastp and then assembled into clones with MiXCR by TCRdb, keeping productive beta chains. Under each unique CDR3 protein, matching rows form one entry showing the most common genes and DNA. In this record, the V and J calls reflect TCRdb's handling and not the investigators' own analysis. The sample table lists hundreds of thousands of distinct CDR3 sequences, about 14% of them with a count of one. Roughly 10% of the sample rests with the top ten.

Explained via the paper, the time point label denotes: newly diagnosed GD, antithyroid drugs for less than 3 months. RNA was extracted from PBMCs in TRIzol for both TCR sequencing and RNA sequencing. The diagnosis of Graves' disease followed American Thyroid Association guidelines. Patients for the study were recruited at an endocrinology department in Xi'an, China. Each patient gave about 10 milliliters of peripheral blood, collected in an EDTA anticoagulant tube. Ficoll Paque Plus density gradient separation was used to isolate PBMCs, and no further T cell sorting was done. An Agilent 2100 Bioanalyzer and agarose gel were used to check RNA quality, and a NanoDrop 2000 was used to measure RNA concentration. The germline ends are 12 bases apart after V is trimmed by 0 bases and J by 3 bases. The CDR3 sequence holds 15 residues, the cysteine and phenylalanine included. Only the CDR3 region is kept as DNA, spanning 45 bases read in frame from base 1. The germline V gene supplies CDR1 SNHLY and CDR2 FYNNEI.

The investigation overall reported the following: Lower TCR Shannon entropy and fewer highly expanded clones were observed in persistent Graves' disease patients than in newly diagnosed patients, which suggested clonal expansion. TRBV28, TRBJ1-2 and TRBJ2-5 were preferentially used in persistent disease, while TRBV20-1 and TRBJ2-1 were favored in newly diagnosed disease. Patients with persistent disease shared more public clonotypes (about 3,000) than newly diagnosed patients did (nearly 1,000). The authors acknowledged the small sample size as a limitation that may reduce accuracy. Sequencing and analysis were restricted to the TCR beta chain. Only peripheral blood was studied, because thyroid tissue, the primary lesion, was inaccessible.

This sample was shared with a second study, whose subject was T cells in Graves' hyperthyroidism and ophthalmopathy. The second paper states: Stable Graves' hyperthyroidism was defined as the absence of progression to ophthalmopathy over 18 months of follow-up. Hyperthyroidism patients were aged 18 to 65 years and newly diagnosed, with disease duration of less than 2 months. The study excluded patients with uncontrolled infections, other autoimmune diseases, pregnancy or lactation. Clinical symptoms, serum thyroxine and TRAb, thyroid ultrasound, and orbital computed tomography formed the basis for the diagnoses. A first-round RT-PCR of the TCR CDR3 used the HTBI primer set with the Qiagen OneStep RT-PCR kit. Most expanded thyroid clonotypes (frequency above 0.001) were also found in blood, which suggests that blood repertoires may mirror thyroid immune responses. A 13 V-J signature model separated ophthalmopathy from stable hyperthyroidism, with approximately 87% sensitivity and 81.08% specificity in cross-validation and 80%/75% in testing. During validation, the model predicted progression to ophthalmopathy a median of approximately 7 months ahead of onset, with around 71% sensitivity and around 73% specificity. A discovery cohort of about 100 patients, 43 with Graves' ophthalmopathy and 55 to 60 with stable Graves' hyperthyroidism, was used to find distinguishing TCR V-J signatures. An independent validation cohort of some 18 hyperthyroidism patients and more than 15 patients who later progressed to ophthalmopathy tested prospective prediction of ophthalmopathy. The approximately 90 discovery patients were randomly split 7:3 into training and test sets. Thyroid tissue and blood T-cell repertoires from roughly six Graves' hyperthyroidism patients were also compared in the study. Following sampling, methimazole starting at 30 mg daily was given to hyperthyroidism patients, and high-dose intravenous methylprednisolone was given to ophthalmopathy patients. Libraries were constructed in a second round of multiplex PCR, after which size selection and purification were carried out. Libraries were sequenced paired-end with 100 bp reads on an Illumina HiSeq2000. SOAPnuke was used to process the raw data, with reads discarded if the reads contained adapters or uncalled bases, had a mean Phred below 15, or lacked an exact constant-primer or identifier match. COPE v1.2.5 was used to merge high-quality paired reads, and clonotypes were defined as unique nucleotide sequences. MiTCR v1.1 was used to align clonotypes to the IMGT TRBV, TRBD and TRBJ reference segments. Only V-J combinations with frequency above 0.0001, covering approximately 99% of repertoires, were analysed. The TCS score was defined as F50 (clonal expansion) divided by E x V (chaos), with BLOSUM62-based TCRdist calculated between CDR3 peptides within each V-J. Welch's t-statistics and random forest reduced 500 to 650 V-J features to 13, which were used in a naive Bayes classifier (R e1071). Sample size was not statistically predetermined, and blinding of investigators to group allocation was not performed. TCR Vbeta CDR3 sequencing of some 140 peripheral blood samples (over 40 ophthalmopathy, 70 to 85 hyperthyroidism and roughly 17 progressor patients) is reported in the paper.

Recombination connected TRBV2 to TRBJ2-7, with the D gene not confidently named. This specimen consisted of peripheral blood mononuclear cells (PBMCs), obtained at new diagnosis, from a patient treated with antithyroid drugs. This sequence originates from a young man with Graves disease. Donor details come from another sample of the same person, matched by shared clones. For the CDR3, the sequence is CASSEAWVVIYEQYF. The DNA sequence follows: TGTGCCAGCAGTGAAGCCTGGGTTGTTATCTACGAGCAGTACTTC.